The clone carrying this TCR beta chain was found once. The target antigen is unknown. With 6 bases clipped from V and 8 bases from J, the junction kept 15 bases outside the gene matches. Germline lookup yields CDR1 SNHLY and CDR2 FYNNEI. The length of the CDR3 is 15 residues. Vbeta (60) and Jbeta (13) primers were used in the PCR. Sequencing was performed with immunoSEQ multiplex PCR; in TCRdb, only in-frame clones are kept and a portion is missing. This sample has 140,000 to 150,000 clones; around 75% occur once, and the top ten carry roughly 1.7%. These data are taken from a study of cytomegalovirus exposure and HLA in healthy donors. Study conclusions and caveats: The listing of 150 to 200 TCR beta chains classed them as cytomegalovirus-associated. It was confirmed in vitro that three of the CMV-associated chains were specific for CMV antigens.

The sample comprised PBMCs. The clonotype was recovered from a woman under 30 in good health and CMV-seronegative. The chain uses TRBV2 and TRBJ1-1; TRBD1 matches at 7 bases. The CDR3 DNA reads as TGTGCCAGCAGCGTGACAGGGCCAAACACCCCGGAAGCTTTCTTT. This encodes CASSVTGPNTPEAFF.